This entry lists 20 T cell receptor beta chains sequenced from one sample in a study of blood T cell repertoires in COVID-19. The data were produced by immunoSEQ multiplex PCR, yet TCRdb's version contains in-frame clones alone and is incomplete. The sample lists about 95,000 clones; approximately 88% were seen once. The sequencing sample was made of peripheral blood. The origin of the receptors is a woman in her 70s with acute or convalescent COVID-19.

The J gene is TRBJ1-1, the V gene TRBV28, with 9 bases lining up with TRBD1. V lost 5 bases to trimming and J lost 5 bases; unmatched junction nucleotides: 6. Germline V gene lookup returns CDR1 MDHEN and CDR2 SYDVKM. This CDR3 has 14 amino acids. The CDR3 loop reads CASSTGTGTTEAFF. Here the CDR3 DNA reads TGTGCCAGCAGTACCGGGACAGGGACGACTGAAGCTTTCTTT.

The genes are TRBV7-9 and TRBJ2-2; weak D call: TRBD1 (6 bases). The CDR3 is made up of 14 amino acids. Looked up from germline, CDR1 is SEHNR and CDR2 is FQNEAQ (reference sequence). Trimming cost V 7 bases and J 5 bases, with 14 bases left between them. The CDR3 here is CASTGQQKTGELFF. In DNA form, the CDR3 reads TGTGCCAGCACAGGACAGCAGAAAACCGGGGAGCTGTTTTTT.

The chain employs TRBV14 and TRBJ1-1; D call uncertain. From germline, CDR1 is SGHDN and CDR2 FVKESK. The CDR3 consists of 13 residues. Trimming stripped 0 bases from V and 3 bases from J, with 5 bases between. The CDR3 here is CASSQETYTEAFF. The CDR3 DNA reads TGTGCCAGCAGCCAAGAAACATACACTGAAGCTTTCTTT.

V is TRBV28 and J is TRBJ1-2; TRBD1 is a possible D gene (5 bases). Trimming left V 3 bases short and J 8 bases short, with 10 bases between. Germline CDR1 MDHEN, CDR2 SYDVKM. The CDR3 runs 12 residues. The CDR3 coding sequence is TGTGCCAGCAGTTTCTGGGACTCGGGCTACACCTTC. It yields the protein CASSFWDSGYTF.

For the CDR3, the DNA is TGTGCCAGCGGCCCGACAGGGTCCTACGAGCAGTACGTC. Its translation is CASGPTGSYEQYV. The rearrangement joins TRBV27 to TRBJ2-7; 7 bases map to TRBD1. The CDR3 is 13 residues long. Germline-derived CDR1 and CDR2 are MNHEY and SMNVEV (reference sequence). J was trimmed by 1 base and V by 8 bases; bases with no gene match: 5.

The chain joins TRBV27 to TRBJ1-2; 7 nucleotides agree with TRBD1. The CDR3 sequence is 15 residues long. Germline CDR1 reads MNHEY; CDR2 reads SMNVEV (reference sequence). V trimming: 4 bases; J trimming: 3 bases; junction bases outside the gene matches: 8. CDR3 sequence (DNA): TGTGCCAGCAGTTCGAGGGGGCGGATTGACTATGGCTACACCTTC. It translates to CASSSRGRIDYGYTF.

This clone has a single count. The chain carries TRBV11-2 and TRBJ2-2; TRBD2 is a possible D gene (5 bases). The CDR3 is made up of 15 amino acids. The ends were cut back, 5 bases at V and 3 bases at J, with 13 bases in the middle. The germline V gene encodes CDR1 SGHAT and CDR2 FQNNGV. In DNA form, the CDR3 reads TGTGCCAGCAGCCTAGCTAGCTCGTACACCGGGGAGCTGTTTTTT. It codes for CASSLASSYTGELFF.

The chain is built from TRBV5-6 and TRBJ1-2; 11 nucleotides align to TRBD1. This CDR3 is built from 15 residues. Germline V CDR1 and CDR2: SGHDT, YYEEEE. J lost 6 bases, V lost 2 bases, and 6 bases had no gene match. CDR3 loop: CASSLRTGGMDGYTF. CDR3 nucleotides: TGTGCCAGCAGCTTAAGGACAGGGGGCATGGATGGCTACACCTTC.

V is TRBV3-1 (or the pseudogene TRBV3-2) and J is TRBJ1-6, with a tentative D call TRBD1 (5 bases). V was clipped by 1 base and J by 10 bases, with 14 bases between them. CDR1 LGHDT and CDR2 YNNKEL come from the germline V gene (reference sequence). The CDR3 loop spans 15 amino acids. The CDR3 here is CASSQGIGARSPLHF. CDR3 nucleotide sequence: TGTGCCAGCAGCCAAGGTATAGGGGCTCGCTCACCCCTCCACTTT.

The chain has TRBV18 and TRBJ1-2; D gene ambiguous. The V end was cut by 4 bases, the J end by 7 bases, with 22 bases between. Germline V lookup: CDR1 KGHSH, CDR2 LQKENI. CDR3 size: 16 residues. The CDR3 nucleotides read TGTGCCAGCTCACTGACCCCAGAGAGCGGGGTCGTTGGCTACACCTTC. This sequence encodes CASSLTPESGVVGYTF.

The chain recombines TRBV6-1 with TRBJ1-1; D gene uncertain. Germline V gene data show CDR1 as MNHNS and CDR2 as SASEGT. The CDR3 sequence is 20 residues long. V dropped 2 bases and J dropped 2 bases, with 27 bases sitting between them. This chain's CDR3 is CASSELGLSGGRGKNTEAFF. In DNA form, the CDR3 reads TGTGCCAGCAGTGAACTGGGTCTTTCGGGAGGTAGAGGAAAAAACACTGAAGCTTTCTTT.

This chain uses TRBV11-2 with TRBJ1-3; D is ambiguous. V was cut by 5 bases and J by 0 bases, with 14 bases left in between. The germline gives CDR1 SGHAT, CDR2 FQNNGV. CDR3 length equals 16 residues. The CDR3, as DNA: TGTGCCAGCAGCCCTTCGGGAAGGGCCTCTGGAAACACCATATATTTT. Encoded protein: CASSPSGRASGNTIYF.

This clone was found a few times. The CDR3: CASRQGRGTEAFF. CDR3 nucleotides: TGTGCCAGTAGGCAGGGGAGGGGGACTGAAGCTTTCTTT. The chain is built from TRBV19 and TRBJ1-1; TRBD1 is a possible D gene (6 bases). The germline V gene encodes CDR1 LNHDA and CDR2 SQIVND (reference sequence). The CDR3 has 13 residues. Trimming stripped 6 bases from V and 5 bases from J, with 13 bases between.

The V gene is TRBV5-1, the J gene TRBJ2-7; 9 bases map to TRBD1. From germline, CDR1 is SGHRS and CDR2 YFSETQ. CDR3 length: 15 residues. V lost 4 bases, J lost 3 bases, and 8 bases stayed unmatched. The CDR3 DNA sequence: TGCGCCAGCAGCCGAGGGACAGGGTGGGACTACGAGCAGTACTTC. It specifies CASSRGTGWDYEQYF.

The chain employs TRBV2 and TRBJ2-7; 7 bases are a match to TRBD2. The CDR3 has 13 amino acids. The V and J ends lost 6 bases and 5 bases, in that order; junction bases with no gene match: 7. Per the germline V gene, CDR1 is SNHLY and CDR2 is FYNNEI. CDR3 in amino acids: CASSGGSSHEQYF. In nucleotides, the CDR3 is TGTGCCAGCAGCGGGGGGAGTTCCCACGAGCAGTACTTC. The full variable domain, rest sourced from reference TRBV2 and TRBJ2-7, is EPEVTQTPSHQVTQMGQEVILRCVPISNHLYFYWYRQILGQKVEFLVSFYNNEISEKSEIFDDQFSVERPDGSNFTLKIRSTKLEDSAMYFCASSGGSSHEQYFGPGTRLTVT.

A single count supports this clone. CDR3 loop: CAWSLGADTQYF. In DNA form, the CDR3 reads TGTGCCTGGAGCCTCGGGGCAGATACGCAGTATTTT. V and J are TRBV30 and TRBJ2-3; D perhaps matches TRBD2 (5 bases). Germline V gene data show CDR1 as GTSNPN and CDR2 as SVGIG (reference sequence). Between the trimmed V and J ends, which lost 3 bases and 4 bases, there was a span of 8 bases. This CDR3 has 12 residues. Full variable domain (missing parts from reference TRBV30 and TRBJ2-3): SQTIHQWPATLVQPVGSPLSLECTVEGTSNPNLYWYRQAAGRGLQLLFYSVGIGQISSEVPQNLSASRPQDRQFILSSKKLLLSDSGFYLCAWSLGADTQYFGPGTRLTVL.

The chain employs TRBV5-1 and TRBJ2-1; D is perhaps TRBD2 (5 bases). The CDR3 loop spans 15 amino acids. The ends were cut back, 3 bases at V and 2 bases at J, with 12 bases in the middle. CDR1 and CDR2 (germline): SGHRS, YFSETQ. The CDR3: CASSSPGSAYNEQFF. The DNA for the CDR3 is TGCGCCAGCAGCTCCCCAGGTAGCGCCTACAATGAGCAGTTCTTC.

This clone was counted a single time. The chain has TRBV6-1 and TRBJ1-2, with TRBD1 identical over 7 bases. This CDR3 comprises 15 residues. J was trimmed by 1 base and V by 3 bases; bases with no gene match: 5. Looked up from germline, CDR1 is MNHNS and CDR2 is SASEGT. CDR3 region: CASSEFGQVNYGYTF. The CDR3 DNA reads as TGTGCCAGCAGTGAGTTTGGACAGGTTAACTATGGCTACACCTTC.

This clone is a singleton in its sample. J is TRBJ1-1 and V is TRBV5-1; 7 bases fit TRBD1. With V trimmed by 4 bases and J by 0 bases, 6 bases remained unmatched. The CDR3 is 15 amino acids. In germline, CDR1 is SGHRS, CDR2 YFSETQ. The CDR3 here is CASSMGQFMNTEAFF. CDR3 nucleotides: TGCGCCAGCAGCATGGGACAGTTTATGAACACTGAAGCTTTCTTT.

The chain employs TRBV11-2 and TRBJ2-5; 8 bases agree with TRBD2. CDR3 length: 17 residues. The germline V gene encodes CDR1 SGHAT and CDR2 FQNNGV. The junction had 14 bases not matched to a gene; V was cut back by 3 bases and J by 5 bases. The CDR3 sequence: CASSFYRRTSSAETQYF. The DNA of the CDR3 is TGTGCCAGCAGCTTTTATCGGCGGACTAGCAGCGCCGAGACCCAGTACTTC.